This T cell receptor beta chain was sequenced in a study of blood T cell repertoires in COVID-19. Study information: From the United States, Italy and Spain came samples of acute and convalescent COVID-19. From T cells, B-cell-depleted T cells, or PBMCs came the material, which was cDNA or gDNA.

Germline lookup yields CDR1 SGHTA and CDR2 FQGNSA. Trimming took 5 bases from V and 7 from J; bases not matched to a gene: 5. The CDR3 spans 14 residues. In the original workflow: Amplified reference gene primers provided the basis for estimating nucleated cell counts. The repertoire was sequenced with immunoSEQ multiplex PCR; TCRdb's copy has only in-frame clones and lacks some. V, J and clone size are taken as reported in that table, and D and trimming were inferred from the DNA itself. The sample includes about 290,000 clones, roughly 90% seen only once; the top ten take about 4.6%. The source of this sequence is a man aged 40-55 years with acute or convalescent COVID-19. Sequenced: peripheral blood. The rearrangement uses TRBV7-2 and TRBJ2-1; 10 bases are a match to TRBD2. The CDR3 coding sequence is TGTGCCAGCAGCCTTAGCGGGGGGTCTAATGAGCAGTTCTTC. Its translation: CASSLSGGSNEQFF.